This T cell receptor beta chain was profiled in a study of cytotoxic CD8 clonotypes in ibrutinib-treated CLL. Sequenced by immunoSEQ multiplex PCR; TCRdb stores in-frame clones only, minus some. This repertoire shows over 70,000 clones, just over 85% found once; its top ten account for over 5%. This CDR3 has 14 amino acids. Germline CDR1 and CDR2: KGHSH and LQKENI. The J segment lost 8 bases and the V segment lost 4 bases, leaving 8 bases of the junction unmatched. V gene TRBV18 combines with J gene TRBJ2-1; TRBD1 aligns across 7 bases. Source: PBMCs, taken before ibrutinib treatment. The receptor's source is a human donor with chronic lymphocytic leukemia. CDR3 coding DNA: TGTGCCAGCTCACGATCACAGGGGCTGGATGAGCAGTTCTTC. This translates into CASSRSQGLDEQFF.